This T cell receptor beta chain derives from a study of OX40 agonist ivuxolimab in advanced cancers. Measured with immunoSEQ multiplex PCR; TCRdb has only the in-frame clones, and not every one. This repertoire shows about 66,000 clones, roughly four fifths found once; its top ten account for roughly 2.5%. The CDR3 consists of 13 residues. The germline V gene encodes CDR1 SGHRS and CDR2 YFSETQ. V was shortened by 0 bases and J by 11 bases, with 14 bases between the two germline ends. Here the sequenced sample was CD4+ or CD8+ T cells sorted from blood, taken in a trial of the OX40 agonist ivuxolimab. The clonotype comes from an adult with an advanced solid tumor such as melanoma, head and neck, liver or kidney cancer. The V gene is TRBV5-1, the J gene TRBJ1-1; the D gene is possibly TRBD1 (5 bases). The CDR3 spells CASSLAFGGDAFF. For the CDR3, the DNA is TGCGCCAGCAGCTTGGCATTTGGGGGGGACGCTTTCTTT.